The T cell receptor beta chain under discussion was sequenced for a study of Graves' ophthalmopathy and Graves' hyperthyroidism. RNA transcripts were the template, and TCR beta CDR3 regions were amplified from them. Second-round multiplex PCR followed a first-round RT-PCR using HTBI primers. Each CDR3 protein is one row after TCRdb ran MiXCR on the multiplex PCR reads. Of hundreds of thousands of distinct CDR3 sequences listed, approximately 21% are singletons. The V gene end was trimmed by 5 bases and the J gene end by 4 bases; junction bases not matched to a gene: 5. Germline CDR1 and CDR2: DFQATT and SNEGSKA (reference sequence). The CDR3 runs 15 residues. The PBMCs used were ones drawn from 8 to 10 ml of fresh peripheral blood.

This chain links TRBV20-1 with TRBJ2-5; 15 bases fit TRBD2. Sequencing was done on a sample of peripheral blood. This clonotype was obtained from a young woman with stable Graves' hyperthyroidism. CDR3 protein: CSAWTSGRAGETQYF. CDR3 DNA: TGCAGTGCTTGGACTAGCGGGAGGGCCGGAGAGACCCAGTACTTC.